This T cell receptor (beta chain) was captured in a study of blood T cell repertoires in COVID-19. Measured with immunoSEQ multiplex PCR; TCRdb has only the in-frame clones, and not every one. Of roughly 35,000 clones in the sample, around 73% were seen once. The sequencing sample was made of peripheral blood. The TCR sequence derives from a man in his 70s with acute or convalescent COVID-19.

The CDR3 here is CASSQSSGYNEQFF. CDR3 DNA sequence: TGCGCCAGCAGTCAATCGTCCGGCTACAATGAGCAGTTCTTC. The chain uses TRBV23-1 and TRBJ2-1; D unclear. TRBV23-1 is an ORF, with its function uncertain. The length of the CDR3 is 14 residues. V dropped 0 bases and J dropped 3 bases, with 6 bases sitting between them.